The clone carrying this T cell receptor beta chain was recorded a few times. The CDR3 extends over 13 amino acids. V was shortened by 6 bases and J by 0 bases, with 9 bases between the two germline ends. CDR1 and CDR2 (germline): MDHEN, SYDVKM. These data originate in a study of control samples from healthy donors and cancer patients. TCRdb's copy holds only in-frame clones and misses some; the assay was immunoSEQ multiplex PCR. Of fewer than 95,000 clones listed, about nine tenths are singletons. The V gene is TRBV28, the J gene TRBJ2-7; D is unclear. Source material: blood. This TCR derives from a man in his thirties or forties in good health. The chain's CDR3 is CASRAPTSYEQYF. CDR3 coding DNA: TGTGCCAGCAGGGCACCGACCTCCTACGAGCAGTACTTC.